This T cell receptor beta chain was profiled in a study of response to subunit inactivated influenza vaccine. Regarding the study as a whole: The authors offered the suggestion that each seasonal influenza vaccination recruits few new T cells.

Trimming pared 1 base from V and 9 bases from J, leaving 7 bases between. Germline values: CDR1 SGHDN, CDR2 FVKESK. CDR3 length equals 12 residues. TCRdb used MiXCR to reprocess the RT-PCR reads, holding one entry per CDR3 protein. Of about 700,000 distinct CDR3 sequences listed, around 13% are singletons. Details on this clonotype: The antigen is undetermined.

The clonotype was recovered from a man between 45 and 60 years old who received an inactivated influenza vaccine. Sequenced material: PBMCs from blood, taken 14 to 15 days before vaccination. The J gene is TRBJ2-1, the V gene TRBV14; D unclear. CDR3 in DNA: TGTGCCAGCAGCCAAGTTAATGGTGAGCAGTTCTTC. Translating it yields CASSQVNGEQFF.